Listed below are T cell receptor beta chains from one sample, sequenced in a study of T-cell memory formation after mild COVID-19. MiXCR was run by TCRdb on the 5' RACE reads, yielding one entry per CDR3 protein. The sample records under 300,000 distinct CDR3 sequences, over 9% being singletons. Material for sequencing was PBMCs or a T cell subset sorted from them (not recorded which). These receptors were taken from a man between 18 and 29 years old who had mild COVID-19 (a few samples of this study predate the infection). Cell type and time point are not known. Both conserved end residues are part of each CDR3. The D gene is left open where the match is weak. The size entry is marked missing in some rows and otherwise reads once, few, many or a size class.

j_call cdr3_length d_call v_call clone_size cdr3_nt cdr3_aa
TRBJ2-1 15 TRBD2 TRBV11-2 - TGTGCCAGCAGCTTAGTCCCGGGGGGGAATAATGAGCAGTTCTTC CASSLVPGGNNEQFF
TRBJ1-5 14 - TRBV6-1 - TGTGCCAGCTCCCCGGCCAGGGATGCACAGCCCCAGCATTTT CASSPARDAQPQHF
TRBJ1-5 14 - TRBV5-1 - TGCGCCAGCAGTCCGGAGGGAGGAAGTCAGCCCCAGCATTTT CASSPEGGSQPQHF
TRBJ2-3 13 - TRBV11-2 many TGTGCCAGCAGCAGGCCGAGCACAGATACGCAGTATTTT CASSRPSTDTQYF
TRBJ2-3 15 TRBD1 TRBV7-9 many TGTGCCAGCAGCCCCAGACAGGGGGCGTTATATACGCAGTATTTT CASSPRQGALYTQYF
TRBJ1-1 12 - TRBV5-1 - TGCGCCAGCAGTTTTGGGGAGACTGAAGCTTTCTTT CASSFGETEAFF
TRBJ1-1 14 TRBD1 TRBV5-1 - TGCGCCAGCAGCTTGGTGACAGGGCTTACTGAAGCTTTCTTT CASSLVTGLTEAFF
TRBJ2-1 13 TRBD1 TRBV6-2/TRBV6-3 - TGTGCCATATCCGGGACAGAATACAATGAGCAGTTCTTC CAISGTEYNEQFF
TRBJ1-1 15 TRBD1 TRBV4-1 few TGCGCCAGCAGCCAGACGGGACAGGGGATGACTGAAGCTTTCTTT CASSQTGQGMTEAFF
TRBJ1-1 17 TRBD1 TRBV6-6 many TGTGCCAGCAGCCGGATCCCCGACCCCCTGGGGACAGCTGAAGCTTTCTTT CASSRIPDPLGTAEAFF
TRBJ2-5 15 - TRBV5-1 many TGCGCCAGCAGCTTGGCTCCAGGGGAACAAGAGACCCAGTACTTC CASSLAPGEQETQYF
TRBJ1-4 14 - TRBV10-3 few TGTGCCATCAGTGATAGCCAGACGAATGAAAAACTGTTTTTT CAISDSQTNEKLFF
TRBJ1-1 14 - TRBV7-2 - TGTGCCAGCAGCTTAAATCTGGGGTTCACTGAAGCTTTCTTT CASSLNLGFTEAFF
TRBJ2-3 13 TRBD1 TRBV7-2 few TGTGCCAGCAGCTTGGGACAGAAAGATACGCAGTATTTT CASSLGQKDTQYF
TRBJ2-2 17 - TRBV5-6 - TGTGCCAGCAGCTTGGCCGGCGTGGGGGAGTACACCGGGGAGCTGTTTTTT CASSLAGVGEYTGELFF
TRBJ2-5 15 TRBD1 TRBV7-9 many TGTGCCAGCAGCTTAGGCGACAGGGGTAGAGAGACCCAGTACTTC CASSLGDRGRETQYF
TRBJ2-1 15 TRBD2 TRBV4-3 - TGCGCCAGCAGCTTCTCTAGCGGGCGAGACAATGAGCAGTTCTTC CASSFSSGRDNEQFF
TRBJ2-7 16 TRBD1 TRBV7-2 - TGTGCCAGCAGCGTTACCGGGACAGTGAGCTCCTACGAGCAGTACTTC CASSVTGTVSSYEQYF
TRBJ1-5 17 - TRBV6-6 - TGTGCCAGCAGTTACTCGAGGGGCAGGGTTATCAATCAGCCCCAGCATTTT CASSYSRGRVINQPQHF
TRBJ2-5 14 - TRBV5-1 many TGCGCCAGCAGCTTGGTGACGGAACAAGAGACCCAGTACTTC CASSLVTEQETQYF
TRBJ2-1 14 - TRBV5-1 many TGCGCCAGCAGCTTGGTGACCAGTTACAATGAGCAGTTCTTC CASSLVTSYNEQFF
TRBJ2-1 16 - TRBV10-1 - TGCGCCAGCAGTGAGGAATTCGGACAAGGGAGGAATGAGCAGTTCTTC CASSEEFGQGRNEQFF
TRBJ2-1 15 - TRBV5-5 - TGTGCCAGCAGCCGGGACTTATGGGAGTACAATGAGCAGTTCTTC CASSRDLWEYNEQFF
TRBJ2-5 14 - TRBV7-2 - TGTGCCAGCAGCCCAGAGGTAGTACGAGAGACCCAGTACTTC CASSPEVVRETQYF
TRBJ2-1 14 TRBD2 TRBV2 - TGTGCCAGCAGTGGACTAGCAGCATACAATGAGCAGTTCTTC CASSGLAAYNEQFF
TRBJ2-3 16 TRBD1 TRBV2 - TGTGCCAGCAGGATCCTGGACAGGGTCCCCACAGATACGCAGTATTTT CASRILDRVPTDTQYF
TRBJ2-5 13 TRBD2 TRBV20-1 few TGCAGTGCTAGCGGGGGGTCTTCAGAGACCCAGTACTTC CSASGGSSETQYF
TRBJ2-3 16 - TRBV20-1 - TGCAGTGCTAGAGATCTGCGGGTAACTAGCACAGATACGCAGTATTTT CSARDLRVTSTDTQYF